This T cell receptor beta chain was sequenced in a study of blood T cell repertoires in COVID-19. At the level of the study: Researchers got acute and convalescent COVID-19 samples from the United States, Italy and Spain. The analysed material was cDNA or gDNA that came from T cells, B-cell-depleted T cells, or PBMCs.

The germline CDR1 and CDR2 sequences are SGDLS and YYNGEE. The trim removed 0 bases at V and 3 bases at J, leaving 7 bases unmatched. The length of the CDR3 is 16 residues. As originally analysed: Researchers report that nucleated cell counts were estimated from reference gene primer amplification. Method: immunoSEQ multiplex PCR; TCRdb's copy keeps in-frame clones and lacks some. V and J calls and clone size follow that table, whereas D and trimming were derived from the DNA. The sample lists around 300,000 clones, around 83% occurring once. The sample consisted of peripheral blood. J is TRBJ2-3 and V is TRBV9, with 7 nucleotides matching TRBD2. The clonotype comes from a man younger than 40 with active or convalescent COVID-19. CDR3 in DNA: TGTGCCAGCAGCGTAGCTGGGCGGGAGTGGACAGATACGCAGTATTTT. This codes for CASSVAGREWTDTQYF.